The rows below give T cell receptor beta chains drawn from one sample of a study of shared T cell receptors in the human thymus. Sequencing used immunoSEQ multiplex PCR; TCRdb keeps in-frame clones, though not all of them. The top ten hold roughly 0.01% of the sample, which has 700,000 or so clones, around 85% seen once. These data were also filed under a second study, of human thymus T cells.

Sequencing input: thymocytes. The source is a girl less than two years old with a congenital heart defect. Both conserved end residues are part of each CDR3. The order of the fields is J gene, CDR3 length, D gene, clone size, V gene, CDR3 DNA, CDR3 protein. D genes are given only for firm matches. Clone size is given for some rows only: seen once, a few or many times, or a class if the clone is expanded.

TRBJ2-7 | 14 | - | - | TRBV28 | TGTGCCAGCAGTTTACATTACACCCACTACGAGCAGTACTTC | CASSLHYTHYEQYF
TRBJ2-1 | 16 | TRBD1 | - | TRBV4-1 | TGCGCCAGCAGCCAAGATAGGGGACAGGGGCGGAATGAGCAGTTCTTC | CASSQDRGQGRNEQFF
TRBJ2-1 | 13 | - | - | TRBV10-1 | TGCGCCAGTCGCCCCGAGTTGCGGAATGAGCAGTTCTTC | CASRPELRNEQFF
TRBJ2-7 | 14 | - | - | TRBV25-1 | TGTGCCAGCAGTGAATCGGCCGCGGGGTGCGAGCAGTACTTC | CASSESAAGCEQYF
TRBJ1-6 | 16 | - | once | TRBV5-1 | TGCGCCAGCAGCTTGGGTATCCAGGGGTCAATATCACCCCTCCACTTT | CASSLGIQGSISPLHF
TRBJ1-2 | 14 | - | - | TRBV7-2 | TGTGCCAGCAGCTTTTGGGGCTCTAACTATGGCTACACCTTC | CASSFWGSNYGYTF
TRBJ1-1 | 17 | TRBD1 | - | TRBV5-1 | TGCGCCAGCAGCCCGGACCCCATAGACAGGGAGAACACTGAAGCTTTCTTT | CASSPDPIDRENTEAFF
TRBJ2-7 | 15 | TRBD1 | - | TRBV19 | TGTGCCAGTAGTATAGCTAACAGGGGTCGGTACGAGCAGTACTTC | CASSIANRGRYEQYF
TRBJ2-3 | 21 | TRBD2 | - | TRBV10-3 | TGTGCCATCAGTGAGTCGATGGGGGCGGGGGGGCCAATGTTTTGGACAGATACGCAGTATTTT | CAISESMGAGGPMFWTDTQYF
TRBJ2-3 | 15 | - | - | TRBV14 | TGTGCCAGCAGCTCCGACTGTACTAGCACAGATACGCAGTATTTT | CASSSDCTSTDTQYF
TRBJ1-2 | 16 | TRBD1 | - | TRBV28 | TGTGCCAGCAGCTCAAAATCCCCAGGGGGCAGTGATGGCTACACCTTC | CASSSKSPGGSDGYTF
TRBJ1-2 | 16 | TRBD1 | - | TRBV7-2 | TGTGCCAGCAGCCCAGGGACAGCTGTCCTTAACTATGGCTACACCTTC | CASSPGTAVLNYGYTF
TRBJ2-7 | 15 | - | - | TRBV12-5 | TGTGCTAGTGGTTTGGTAAGGTACAGGGTTGGCGAGCAGTACTTC | CASGLVRYRVGEQYF